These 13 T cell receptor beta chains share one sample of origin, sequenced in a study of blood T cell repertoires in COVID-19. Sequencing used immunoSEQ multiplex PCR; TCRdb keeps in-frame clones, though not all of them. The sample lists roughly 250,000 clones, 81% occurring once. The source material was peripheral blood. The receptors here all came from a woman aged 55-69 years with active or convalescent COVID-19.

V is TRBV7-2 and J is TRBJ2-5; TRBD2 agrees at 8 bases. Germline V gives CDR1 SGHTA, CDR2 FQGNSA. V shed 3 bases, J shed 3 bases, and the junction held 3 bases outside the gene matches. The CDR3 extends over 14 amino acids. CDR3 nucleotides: TGTGCCAGCAGCTTCGGCGGGGGGAAAGAGACCCAGTACTTC. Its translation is CASSFGGGKETQYF.

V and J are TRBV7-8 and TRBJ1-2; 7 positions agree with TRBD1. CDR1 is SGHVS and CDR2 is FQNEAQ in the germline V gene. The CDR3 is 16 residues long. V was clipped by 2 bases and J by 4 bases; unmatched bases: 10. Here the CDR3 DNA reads TGTGCCAGCAGCTTAACAGGGGACCAAGGTACCTATGGCTACACCTTC. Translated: CASSLTGDQGTYGYTF.

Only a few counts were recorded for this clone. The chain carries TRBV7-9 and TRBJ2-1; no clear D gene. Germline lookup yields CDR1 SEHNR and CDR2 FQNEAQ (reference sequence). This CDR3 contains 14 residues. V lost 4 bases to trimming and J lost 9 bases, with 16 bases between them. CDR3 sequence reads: CASSSSAPAGEQFF. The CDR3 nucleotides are TGTGCCAGCAGCTCCTCCGCCCCAGCAGGTGAGCAGTTCTTC.

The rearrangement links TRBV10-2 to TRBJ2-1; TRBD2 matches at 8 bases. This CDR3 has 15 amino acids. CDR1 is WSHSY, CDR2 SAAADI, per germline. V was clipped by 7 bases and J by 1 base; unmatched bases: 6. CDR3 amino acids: CASKAGGASYNEQFF. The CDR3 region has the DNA TGCGCCAGCAAGGCCGGGGGGGCTTCCTACAATGAGCAGTTCTTC.

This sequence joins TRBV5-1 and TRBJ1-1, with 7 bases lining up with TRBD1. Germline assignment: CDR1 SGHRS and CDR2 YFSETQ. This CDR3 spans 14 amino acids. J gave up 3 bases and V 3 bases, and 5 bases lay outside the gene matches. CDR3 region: CASSSLTGDTEAFF. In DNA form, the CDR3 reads TGCGCCAGCAGCTCCCTAACAGGGGACACTGAAGCTTTCTTT. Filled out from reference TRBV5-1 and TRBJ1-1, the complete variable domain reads KAGVTQTPRYLIKTRGQQVTLSCSPISGHRSVSWYQQTPGQGLQFLFEYFSETQRNKGNFPGRFSGRQFSNSRSEMNVSTLELGDSALYLCASSSLTGDTEAFFGQGTRLTVV.

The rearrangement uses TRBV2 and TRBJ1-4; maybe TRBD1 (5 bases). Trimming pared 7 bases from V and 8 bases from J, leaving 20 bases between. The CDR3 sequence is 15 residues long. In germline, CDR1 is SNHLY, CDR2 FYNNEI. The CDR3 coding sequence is TGTGCCAGCATGGGGAAATATGGGGCCCACGAAAAACTGTTTTTT. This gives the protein CASMGKYGAHEKLFF.

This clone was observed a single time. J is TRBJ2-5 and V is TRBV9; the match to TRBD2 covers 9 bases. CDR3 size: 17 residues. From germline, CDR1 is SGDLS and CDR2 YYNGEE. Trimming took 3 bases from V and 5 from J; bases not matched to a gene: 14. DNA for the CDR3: TGTGCCAGCAGCGCGGCCCTCTTTAGCGGGGGTGGGGAGACCCAGTACTTC. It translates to CASSAALFSGGGETQYF.

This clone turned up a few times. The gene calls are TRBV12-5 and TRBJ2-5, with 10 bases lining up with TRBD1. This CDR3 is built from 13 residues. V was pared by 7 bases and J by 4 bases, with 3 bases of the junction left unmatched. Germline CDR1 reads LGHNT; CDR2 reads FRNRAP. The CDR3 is CASAWTGGETQYF. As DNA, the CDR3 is TGTGCTAGTGCTTGGACAGGGGGAGAGACCCAGTACTTC. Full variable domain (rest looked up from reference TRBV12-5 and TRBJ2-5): DARVTQTPRHKVTEMGQEVTMRCQPILGHNTVFWYRQTMMQGLELLAYFRNRAPLDDSGMPKDRFSAEMPDATLATLKIQPSEPRDSAVYFCASAWTGGETQYFGPGTRLLVL.

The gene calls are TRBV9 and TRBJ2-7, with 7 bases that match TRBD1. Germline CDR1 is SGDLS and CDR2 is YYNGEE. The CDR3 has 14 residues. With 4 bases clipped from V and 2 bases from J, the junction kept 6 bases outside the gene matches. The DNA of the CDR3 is TGTGCCAGCAGCCCACAGGGGTATACCTACGAGCAGTACTTC. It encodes CASSPQGYTYEQYF.

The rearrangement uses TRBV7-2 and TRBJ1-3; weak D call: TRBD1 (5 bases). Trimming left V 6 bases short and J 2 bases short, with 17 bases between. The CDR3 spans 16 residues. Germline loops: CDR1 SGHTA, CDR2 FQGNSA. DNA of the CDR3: TGTGCCAGCAGGTCCGCGACAGTCCCTCCTGGAAACACCATATATTTT. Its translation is CASRSATVPPGNTIYF.

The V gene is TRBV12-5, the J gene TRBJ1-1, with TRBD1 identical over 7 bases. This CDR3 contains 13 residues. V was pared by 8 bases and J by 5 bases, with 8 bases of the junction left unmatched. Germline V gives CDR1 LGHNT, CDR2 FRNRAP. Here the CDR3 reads CASSTGAGTEAFF. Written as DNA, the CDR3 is TGTGCTAGTAGTACAGGGGCAGGGACTGAAGCTTTCTTT.

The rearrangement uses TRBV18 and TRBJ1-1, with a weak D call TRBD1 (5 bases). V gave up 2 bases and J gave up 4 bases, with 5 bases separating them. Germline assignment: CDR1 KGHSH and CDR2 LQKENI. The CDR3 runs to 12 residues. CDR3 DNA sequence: TGTGCCAGCTCACCAGGGGCCACTGAAGCTTTCTTT. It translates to CASSPGATEAFF.

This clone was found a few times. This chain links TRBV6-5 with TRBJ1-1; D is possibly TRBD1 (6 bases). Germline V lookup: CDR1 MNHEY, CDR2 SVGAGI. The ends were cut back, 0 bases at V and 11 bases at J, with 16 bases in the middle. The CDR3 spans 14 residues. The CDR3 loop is CASSYSKSPTGAFF. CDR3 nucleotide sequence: TGTGCCAGCAGTTACTCGAAATCTCCGACAGGTGCTTTCTTT.